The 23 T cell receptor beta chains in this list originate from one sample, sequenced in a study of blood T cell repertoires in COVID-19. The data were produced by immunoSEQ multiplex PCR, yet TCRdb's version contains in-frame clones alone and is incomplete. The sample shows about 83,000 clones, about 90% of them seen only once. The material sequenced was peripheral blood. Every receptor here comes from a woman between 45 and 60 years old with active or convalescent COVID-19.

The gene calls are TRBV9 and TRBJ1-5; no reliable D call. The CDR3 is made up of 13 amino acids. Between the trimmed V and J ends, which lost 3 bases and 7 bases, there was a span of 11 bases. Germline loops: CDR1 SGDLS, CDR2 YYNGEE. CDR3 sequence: CASSAGGRQPQHF. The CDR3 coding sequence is TGTGCCAGCAGCGCGGGAGGGAGACAGCCCCAGCATTTT.

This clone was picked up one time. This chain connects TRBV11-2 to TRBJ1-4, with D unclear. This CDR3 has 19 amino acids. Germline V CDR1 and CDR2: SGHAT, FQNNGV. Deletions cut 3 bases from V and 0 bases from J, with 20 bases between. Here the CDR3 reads CASSFPFWRAPTTNEKLFF. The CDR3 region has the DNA TGTGCCAGCAGCTTCCCCTTTTGGAGGGCTCCAACAACTAATGAAAAACTGTTTTTT.

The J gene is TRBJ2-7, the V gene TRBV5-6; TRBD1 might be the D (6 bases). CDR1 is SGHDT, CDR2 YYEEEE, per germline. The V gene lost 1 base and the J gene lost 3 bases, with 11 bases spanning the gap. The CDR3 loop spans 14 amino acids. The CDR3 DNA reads TGTGCCAGCAGCTTGATGGTCAGGGGCTACGAGCAGTACTTC. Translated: CASSLMVRGYEQYF.

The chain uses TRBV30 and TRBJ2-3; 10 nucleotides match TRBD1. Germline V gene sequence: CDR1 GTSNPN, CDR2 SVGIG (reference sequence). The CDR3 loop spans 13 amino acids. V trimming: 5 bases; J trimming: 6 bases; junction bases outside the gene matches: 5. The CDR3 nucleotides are TGTGCCTGGCGACAGGGGGCTGGGGATACGCAGTATTTT. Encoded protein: CAWRQGAGDTQYF.

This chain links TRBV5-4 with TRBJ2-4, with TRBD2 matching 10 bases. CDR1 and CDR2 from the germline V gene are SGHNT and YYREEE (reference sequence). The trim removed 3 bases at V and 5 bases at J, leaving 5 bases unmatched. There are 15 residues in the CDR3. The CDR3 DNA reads TGTGCCAGCAGCTCGGGTCTAGCGGGGGAAAACATTCAGTACTTC. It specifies CASSSGLAGENIQYF.

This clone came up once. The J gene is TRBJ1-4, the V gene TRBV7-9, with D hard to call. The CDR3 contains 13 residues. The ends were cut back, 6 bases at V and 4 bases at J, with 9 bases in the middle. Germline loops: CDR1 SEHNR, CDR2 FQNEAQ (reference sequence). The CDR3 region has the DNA TGTGCCAGCAGGCGCACTGTTAATGAAAAACTGTTTTTT. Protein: CASRRTVNEKLFF.

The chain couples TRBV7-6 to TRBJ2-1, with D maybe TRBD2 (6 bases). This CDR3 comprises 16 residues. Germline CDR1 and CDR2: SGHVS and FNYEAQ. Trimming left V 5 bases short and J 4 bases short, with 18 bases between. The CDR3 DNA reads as TGTGCCAGCAGCCAAACCCTGGGACTCGGATACAATGAGCAGTTCTTC. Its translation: CASSQTLGLGYNEQFF.

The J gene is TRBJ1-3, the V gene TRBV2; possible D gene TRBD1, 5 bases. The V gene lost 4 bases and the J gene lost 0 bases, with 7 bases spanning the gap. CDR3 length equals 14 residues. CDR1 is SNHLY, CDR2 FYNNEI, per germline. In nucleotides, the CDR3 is TGTGCCAGCAGTGGACAGATCTCTGGAAACACCATATATTTT. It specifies CASSGQISGNTIYF.

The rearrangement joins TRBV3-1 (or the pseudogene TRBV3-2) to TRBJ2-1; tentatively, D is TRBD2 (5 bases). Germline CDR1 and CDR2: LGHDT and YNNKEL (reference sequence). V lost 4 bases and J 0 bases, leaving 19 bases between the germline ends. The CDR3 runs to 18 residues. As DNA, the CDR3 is TGTGCCAGCAGCCCGGTTCCGACCGGTCGGGGCTCCTACAATGAGCAGTTCTTC. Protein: CASSPVPTGRGSYNEQFF.

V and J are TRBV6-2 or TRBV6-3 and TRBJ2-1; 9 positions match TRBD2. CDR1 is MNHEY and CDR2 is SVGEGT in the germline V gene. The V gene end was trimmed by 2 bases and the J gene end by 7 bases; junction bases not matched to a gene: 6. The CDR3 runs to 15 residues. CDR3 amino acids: CASSYTAGGRNEQFF. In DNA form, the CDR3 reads TGTGCCAGCAGTTACACTGCGGGGGGGCGGAATGAGCAGTTCTTC.

CDR3 DNA: TGCAGTGCTAGTGAACAGGGCTACACCTTC. It yields the protein CSASEQGYTF. This chain joins TRBV20-1 and TRBJ1-2; D gene ambiguous. The V end lost 3 bases, the J end lost 8 bases, and 7 bases lay between the germline ends. The CDR3 spans 10 residues. In germline, CDR1 is DFQATT, CDR2 SNEGSKA (reference sequence).

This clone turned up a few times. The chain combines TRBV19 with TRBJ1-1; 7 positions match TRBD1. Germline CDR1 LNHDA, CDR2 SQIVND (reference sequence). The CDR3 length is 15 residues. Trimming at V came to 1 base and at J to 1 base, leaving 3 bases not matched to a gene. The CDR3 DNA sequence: TGTGCCAGTAGTATAGGAGGGACAGCGAACACTGAAGCTTTCTTT. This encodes CASSIGGTANTEAFF.

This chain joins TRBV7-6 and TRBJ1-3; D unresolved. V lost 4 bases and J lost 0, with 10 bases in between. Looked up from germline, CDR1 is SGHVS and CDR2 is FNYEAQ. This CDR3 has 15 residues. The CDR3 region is CASSSGVGSGNTIYF. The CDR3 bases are TGTGCCAGCAGCTCCGGGGTAGGCTCTGGAAACACCATATATTTT.

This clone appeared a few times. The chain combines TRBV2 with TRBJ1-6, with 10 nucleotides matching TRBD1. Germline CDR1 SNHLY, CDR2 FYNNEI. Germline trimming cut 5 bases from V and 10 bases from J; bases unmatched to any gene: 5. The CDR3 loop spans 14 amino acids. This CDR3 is CASSPGQGRSPLHF. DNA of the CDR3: TGTGCCAGCAGTCCGGGACAGGGGCGATCACCCCTCCACTTT. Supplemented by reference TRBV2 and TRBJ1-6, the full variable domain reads EPEVTQTPSHQVTQMGQEVILRCVPISNHLYFYWYRQILGQKVEFLVSFYNNEISEKSEIFDDQFSVERPDGSNFTLKIRSTKLEDSAMYFCASSPGQGRSPLHFGNGTRLTVT.

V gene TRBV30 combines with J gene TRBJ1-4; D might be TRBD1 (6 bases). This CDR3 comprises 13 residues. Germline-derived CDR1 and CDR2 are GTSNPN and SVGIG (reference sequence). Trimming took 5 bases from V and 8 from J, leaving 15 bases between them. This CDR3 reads CAWGRDTGEKLFF. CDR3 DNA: TGTGCCTGGGGCCGGGACACCGGGGAAAAACTGTTTTTT.

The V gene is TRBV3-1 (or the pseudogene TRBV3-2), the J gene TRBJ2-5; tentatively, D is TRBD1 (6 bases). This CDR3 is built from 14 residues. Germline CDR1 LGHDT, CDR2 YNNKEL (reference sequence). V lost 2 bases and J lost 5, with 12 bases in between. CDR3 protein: CASSQLGQSETQYF. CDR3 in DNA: TGTGCCAGCAGCCAACTAGGACAGTCGGAGACCCAGTACTTC.

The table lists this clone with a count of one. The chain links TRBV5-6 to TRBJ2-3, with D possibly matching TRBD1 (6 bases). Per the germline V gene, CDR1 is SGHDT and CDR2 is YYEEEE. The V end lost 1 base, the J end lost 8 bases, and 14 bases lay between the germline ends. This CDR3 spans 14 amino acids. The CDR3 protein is CASSLHPQQGTQYF. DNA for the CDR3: TGTGCCAGCAGCTTGCACCCCCAACAGGGTACGCAGTATTTT.

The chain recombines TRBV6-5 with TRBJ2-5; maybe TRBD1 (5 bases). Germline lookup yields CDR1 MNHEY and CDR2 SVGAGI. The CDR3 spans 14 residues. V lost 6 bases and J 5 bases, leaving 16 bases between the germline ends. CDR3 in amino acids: CASRGLLGPETQYF. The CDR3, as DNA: TGTGCCAGCAGGGGCCTTTTGGGGCCGGAGACCCAGTACTTC.

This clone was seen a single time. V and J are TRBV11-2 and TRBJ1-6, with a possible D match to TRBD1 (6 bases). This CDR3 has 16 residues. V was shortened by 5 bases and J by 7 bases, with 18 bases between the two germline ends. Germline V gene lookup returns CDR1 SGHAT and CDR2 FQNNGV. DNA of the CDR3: TGTGCCAGCAGCCACAGGGTTGGTCTCGGAAATTCACCCCTCCACTTT. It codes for CASSHRVGLGNSPLHF.

The CDR3 nucleotides are TGTGCCAGCAGCGGGTCGGTGGCGGGGGGCGACTACGAGCAGTACTTC. Translation gives CASSGSVAGGDYEQYF. V gene TRBV7-9 combines with J gene TRBJ2-7; 8 bases are a match to TRBD2. Losses at the gene ends were 5 bases for V and 3 bases for J; bases not matched to a gene: 12. Germline loops: CDR1 SEHNR, CDR2 FQNEAQ (reference sequence). The CDR3 has 16 amino acids.

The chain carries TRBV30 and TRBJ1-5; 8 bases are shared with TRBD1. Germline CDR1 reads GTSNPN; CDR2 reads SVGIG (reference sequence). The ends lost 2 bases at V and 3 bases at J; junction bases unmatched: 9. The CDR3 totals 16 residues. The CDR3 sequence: CAWSTGQGAINQPQHF. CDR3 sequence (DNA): TGTGCCTGGAGTACCGGACAGGGAGCAATCAATCAGCCCCAGCATTTT.

CDR3 DNA: TGTGCCAGCAGTTTATATAATCAGCCCCAGCATTTT. The encoded protein is CASSLYNQPQHF. The gene calls are TRBV12-3 or TRBV12-4 and TRBJ1-5; D is ambiguous. Trimming left V 2 bases short and J 4 bases short, with 3 bases between. The CDR3 covers 12 residues.

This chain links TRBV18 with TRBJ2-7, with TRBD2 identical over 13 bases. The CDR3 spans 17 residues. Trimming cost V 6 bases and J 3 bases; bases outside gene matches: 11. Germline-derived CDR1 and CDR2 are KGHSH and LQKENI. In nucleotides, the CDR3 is TGTGCCAGCTCCCTAACCCGACTAGCGGGGGGATTCTACGAGCAGTACTTC. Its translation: CASSLTRLAGGFYEQYF.